This TCR beta chain was profiled in a study of T cell responses to AZD1222 COVID-19 vaccine. Across the study: Doses given second, at about 4 or about 12 weeks, were pooled.

Concerning this clone itself: What it binds is unknown.

General study results and limits: No repertoire was sampled before or during the peak T cell response, only after it.

The CDR3 loop spans 14 amino acids. CDR1 MRHNA and CDR2 SNTAGT come from the germline V gene. V dropped 2 bases and J dropped 0 bases, with 2 bases sitting between them. Produced via immunoSEQ multiplex PCR; TCRdb's table is partial and in-frame only. Here the sample spans over 85,000 clones, roughly 80% being singletons. The rearrangement links TRBV6-4 to TRBJ2-6, with D unresolved. The clonotype originates from an adult in good health. Sequenced here: peripheral blood, sampled on day 0 of AZD1222 vaccination. The CDR3 loop is CASSDGSGANVLTF. The CDR3 bases are TGTGCCAGCAGTGACGGCTCTGGGGCCAACGTCCTGACTTTC.